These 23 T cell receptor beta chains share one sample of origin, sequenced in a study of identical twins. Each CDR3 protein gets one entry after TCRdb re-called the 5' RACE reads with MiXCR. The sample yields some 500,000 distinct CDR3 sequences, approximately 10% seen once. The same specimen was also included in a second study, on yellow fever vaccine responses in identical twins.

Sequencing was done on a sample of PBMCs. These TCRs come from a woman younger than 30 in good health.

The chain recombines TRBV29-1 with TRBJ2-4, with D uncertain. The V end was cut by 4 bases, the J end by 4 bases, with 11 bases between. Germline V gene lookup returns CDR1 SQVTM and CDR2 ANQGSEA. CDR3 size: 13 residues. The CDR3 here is CSVGVSTKNIQYF. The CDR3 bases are TGCAGCGTTGGGGTATCGACTAAAAACATTCAGTACTTC.

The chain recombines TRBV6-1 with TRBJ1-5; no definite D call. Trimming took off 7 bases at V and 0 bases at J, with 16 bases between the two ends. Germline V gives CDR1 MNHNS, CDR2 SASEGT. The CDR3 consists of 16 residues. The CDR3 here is CASTRNSDLSNQPQHF. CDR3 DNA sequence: TGTGCCAGCACACGTAACAGCGATCTTAGCAATCAGCCCCAGCATTTT.

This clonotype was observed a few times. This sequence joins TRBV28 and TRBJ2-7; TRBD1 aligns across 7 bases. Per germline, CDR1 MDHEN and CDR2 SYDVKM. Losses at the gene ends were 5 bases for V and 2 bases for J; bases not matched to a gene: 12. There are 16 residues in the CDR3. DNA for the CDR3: TGTGCCAGCAGTGCAAGGGACAGCAAAGCCACCTACGAGCAGTACTTC. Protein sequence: CASSARDSKATYEQYF.

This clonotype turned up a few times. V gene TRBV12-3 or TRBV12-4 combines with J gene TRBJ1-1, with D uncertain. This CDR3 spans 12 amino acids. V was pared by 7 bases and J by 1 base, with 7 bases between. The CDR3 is CASTMANTEAFF. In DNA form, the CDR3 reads TGTGCCAGCACGATGGCGAACACTGAAGCTTTCTTT.

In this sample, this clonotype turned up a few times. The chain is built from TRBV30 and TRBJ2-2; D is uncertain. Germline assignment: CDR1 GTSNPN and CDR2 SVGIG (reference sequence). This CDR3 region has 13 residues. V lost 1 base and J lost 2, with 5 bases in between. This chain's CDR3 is CAWSDGNTGELFF. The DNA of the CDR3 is TGTGCCTGGAGTGACGGTAACACCGGGGAGCTGTTTTTT.

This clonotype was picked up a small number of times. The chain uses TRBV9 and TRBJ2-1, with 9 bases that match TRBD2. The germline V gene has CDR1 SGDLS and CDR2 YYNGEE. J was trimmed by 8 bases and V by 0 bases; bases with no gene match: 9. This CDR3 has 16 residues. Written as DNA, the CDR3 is TGTGCCAGCAGCGTAGGTCTGGTGGCGGGAGGGCATGAGCAGTTCTTC. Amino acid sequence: CASSVGLVAGGHEQFF.

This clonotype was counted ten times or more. CDR3 DNA sequence: TGTGCCAGCAGTCCCGACAGGGTTATTTACGAGCAGTACTTC. This codes for CASSPDRVIYEQYF. The rearrangement joins TRBV6-2 or TRBV6-3 to TRBJ2-7; 7 nucleotides match TRBD1. Germline values: CDR1 MNHEY, CDR2 SVGEGT. V lost 5 bases, J lost 4 bases, and 8 bases stayed unmatched. The CDR3 runs to 14 residues.

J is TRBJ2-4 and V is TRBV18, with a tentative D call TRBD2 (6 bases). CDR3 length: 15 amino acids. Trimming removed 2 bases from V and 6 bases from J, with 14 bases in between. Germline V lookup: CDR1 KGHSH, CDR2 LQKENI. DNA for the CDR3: TGTGCCAGCTCACCAGTCGGGGGAGCGGGAAACATTCAGTACTTC. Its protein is CASSPVGGAGNIQYF.

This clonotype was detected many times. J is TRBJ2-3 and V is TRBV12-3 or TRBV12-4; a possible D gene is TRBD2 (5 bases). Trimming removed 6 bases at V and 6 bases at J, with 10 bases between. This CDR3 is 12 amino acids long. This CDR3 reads CASRPGLDTQYF. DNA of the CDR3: TGTGCCAGCAGACCCGGACTGGATACGCAGTATTTT.

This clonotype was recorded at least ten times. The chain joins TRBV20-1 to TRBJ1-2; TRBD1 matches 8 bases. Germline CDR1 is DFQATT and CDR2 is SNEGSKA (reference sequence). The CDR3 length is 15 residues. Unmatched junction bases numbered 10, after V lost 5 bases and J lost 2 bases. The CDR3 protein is CSAPTPGQANYGYTF. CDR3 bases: TGCAGTGCTCCTACCCCGGGACAGGCGAACTATGGCTACACCTTC.

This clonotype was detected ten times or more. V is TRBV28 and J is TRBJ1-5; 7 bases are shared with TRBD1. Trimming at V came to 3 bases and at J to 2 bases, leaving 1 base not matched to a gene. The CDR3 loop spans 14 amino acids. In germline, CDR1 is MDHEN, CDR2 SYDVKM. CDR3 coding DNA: TGTGCCAGCAGTTTCGGGACAGGCAATCAGCCCCAGCATTTT. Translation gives CASSFGTGNQPQHF.

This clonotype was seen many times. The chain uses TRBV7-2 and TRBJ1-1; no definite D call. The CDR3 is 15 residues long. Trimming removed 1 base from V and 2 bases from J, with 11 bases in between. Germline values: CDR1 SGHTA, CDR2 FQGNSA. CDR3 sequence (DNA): TGTGCCAGCAGCTTAGGCCTCCCGGTAAACACTGAAGCTTTCTTT. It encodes CASSLGLPVNTEAFF.

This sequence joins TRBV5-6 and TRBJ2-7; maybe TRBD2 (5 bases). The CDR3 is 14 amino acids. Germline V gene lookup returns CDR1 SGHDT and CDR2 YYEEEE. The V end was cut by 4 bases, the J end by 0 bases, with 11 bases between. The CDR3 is CASSAGLSSYEQYF. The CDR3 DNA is TGTGCCAGCAGCGCGGGCCTCTCCTCCTACGAGCAGTACTTC.

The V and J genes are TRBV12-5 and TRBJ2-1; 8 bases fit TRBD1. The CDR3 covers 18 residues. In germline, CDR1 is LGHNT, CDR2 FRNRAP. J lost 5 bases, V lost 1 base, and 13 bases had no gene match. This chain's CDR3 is CASGLASPRDRRHNEQFF. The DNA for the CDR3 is TGTGCTAGTGGTTTGGCTAGCCCCCGGGACAGGCGACACAATGAGCAGTTCTTC.

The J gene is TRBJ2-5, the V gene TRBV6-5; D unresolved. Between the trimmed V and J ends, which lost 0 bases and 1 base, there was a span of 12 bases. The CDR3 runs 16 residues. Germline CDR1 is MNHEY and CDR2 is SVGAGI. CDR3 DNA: TGTGCCAGCAGTTACTCTCCTGGGGTTGTCCAAGAGACCCAGTACTTC. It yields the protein CASSYSPGVVQETQYF.

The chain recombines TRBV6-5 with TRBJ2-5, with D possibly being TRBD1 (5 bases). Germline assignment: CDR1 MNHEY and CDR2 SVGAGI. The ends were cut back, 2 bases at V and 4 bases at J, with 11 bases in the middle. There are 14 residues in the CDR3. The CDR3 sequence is CASSYPPRGETQYF. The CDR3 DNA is TGTGCCAGCAGTTACCCGCCTAGGGGAGAGACCCAGTACTTC.

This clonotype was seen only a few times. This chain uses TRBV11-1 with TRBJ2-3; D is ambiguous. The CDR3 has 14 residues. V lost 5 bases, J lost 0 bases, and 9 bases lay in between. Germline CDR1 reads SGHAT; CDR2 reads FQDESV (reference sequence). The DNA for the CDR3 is TGTGCCAGCAGCGGGCCAGATAGCACAGATACGCAGTATTTT. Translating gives CASSGPDSTDTQYF.

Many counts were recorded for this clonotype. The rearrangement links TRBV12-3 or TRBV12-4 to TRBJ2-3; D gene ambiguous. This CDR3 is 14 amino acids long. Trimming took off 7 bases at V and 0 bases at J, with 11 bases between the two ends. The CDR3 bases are TGTGCCAGCACCGCTACGTGGAGCACAGATACGCAGTATTTT. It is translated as CASTATWSTDTQYF.

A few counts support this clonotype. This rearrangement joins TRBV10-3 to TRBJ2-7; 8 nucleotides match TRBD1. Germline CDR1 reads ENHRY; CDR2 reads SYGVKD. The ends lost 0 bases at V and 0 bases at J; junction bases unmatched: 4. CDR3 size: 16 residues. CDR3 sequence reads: CAISESRDRPSYEQYF. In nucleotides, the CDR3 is TGTGCCATCAGTGAGTCGCGGGACAGGCCCTCCTACGAGCAGTACTTC.

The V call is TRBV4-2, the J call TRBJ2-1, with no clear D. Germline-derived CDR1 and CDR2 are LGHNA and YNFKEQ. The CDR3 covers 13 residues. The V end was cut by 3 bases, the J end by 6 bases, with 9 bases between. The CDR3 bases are TGTGCCAGCAGCCAGAGTAAAGGCAATGAGCAGTTCTTC. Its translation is CASSQSKGNEQFF.

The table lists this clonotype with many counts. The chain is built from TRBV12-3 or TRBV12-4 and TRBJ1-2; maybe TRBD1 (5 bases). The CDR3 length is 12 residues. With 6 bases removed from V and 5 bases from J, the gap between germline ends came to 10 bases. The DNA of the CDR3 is TGTGCCAGCAGCCCACAGGCGTATGGCTACACCTTC. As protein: CASSPQAYGYTF.

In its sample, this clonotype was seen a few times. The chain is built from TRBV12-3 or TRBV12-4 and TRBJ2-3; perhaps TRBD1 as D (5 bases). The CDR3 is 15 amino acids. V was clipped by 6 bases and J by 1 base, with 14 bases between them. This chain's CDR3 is CASSPDIPRTDTQYF. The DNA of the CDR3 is TGTGCCAGCAGCCCGGACATTCCGCGCACAGATACGCAGTATTTT.

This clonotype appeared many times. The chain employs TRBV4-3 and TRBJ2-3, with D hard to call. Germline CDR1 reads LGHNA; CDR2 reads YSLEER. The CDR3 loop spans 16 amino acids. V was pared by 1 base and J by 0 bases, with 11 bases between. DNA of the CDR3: TGCGCCAGCAGCCAAGCCCCCGCGGCAAGCACAGATACGCAGTATTTT. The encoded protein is CASSQAPAASTDTQYF.